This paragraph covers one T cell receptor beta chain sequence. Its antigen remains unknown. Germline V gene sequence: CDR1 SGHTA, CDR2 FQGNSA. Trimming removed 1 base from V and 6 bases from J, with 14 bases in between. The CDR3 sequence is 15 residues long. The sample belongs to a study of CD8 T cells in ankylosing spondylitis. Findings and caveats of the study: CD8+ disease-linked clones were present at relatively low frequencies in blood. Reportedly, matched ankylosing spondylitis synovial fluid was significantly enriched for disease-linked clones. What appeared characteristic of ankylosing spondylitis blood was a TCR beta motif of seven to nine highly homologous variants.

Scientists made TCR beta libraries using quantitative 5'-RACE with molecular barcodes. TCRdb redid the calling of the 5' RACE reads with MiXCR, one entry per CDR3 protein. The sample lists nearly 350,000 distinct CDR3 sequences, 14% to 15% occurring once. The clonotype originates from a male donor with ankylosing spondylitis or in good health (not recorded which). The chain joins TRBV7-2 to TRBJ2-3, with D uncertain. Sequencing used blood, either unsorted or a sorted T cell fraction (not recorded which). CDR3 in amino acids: CASSLGARGPDTQYF. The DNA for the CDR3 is TGTGCCAGCAGCTTAGGGGCCCGTGGCCCCGATACGCAGTATTTT.